The rows below give T cell receptor beta chains drawn from one sample of a study of neoadjuvant nivolumab and ipilimumab in lung cancer. Clones were read by immunoSEQ multiplex PCR, and TCRdb kept only the in-frame ones, dropping some. The sample carries under 50,000 clones, roughly 91% recorded once. This specimen was blood, taken before neoadjuvant nivolumab, alone or with ipilimumab. The origin of the receptors is an adult with non-small cell lung cancer. Some clones in this sample may be carry-over from other donors' samples. The CDR3 runs from the conserved cysteine through the conserved F or W. Fields, in order: clone size, J gene, D gene, CDR3 length, V gene, CDR3 DNA, CDR3 protein. D genes are given only for firm matches. Some rows mark clone size as missing; the rest say once, few, many or name a class of expanded clone.

>.|TRBJ1-1|.|14|TRBV5-1
TGCGCCAGCAGTTCAGGTCGCGGTAACACTGAAGCTTTCTTT
CASSSGRGNTEAFF
>once|TRBJ2-1|.|14|TRBV5-1
TGCGCCAGCAGCTTGTCGGGACTGGTCAATGAGCAGTTCTTC
CASSLSGLVNEQFF
>.|TRBJ2-5|.|15|TRBV25-1
TGTGCCAGCAGTGAATACGGGGGGCCGGGGGAGACCCAGTACTTC
CASSEYGGPGETQYF
>.|TRBJ2-2|TRBD2|15|TRBV2
TGTGCCAGCACCCCGACTAGCGGAAACACCGGGGAGCTGTTTTTT
CASTPTSGNTGELFF
>.|TRBJ2-1|.|13|TRBV5-1
TGCGCCAGCACTCTCCCAGGGTGGCCTGAGCAGTTCTTC
CASTLPGWPEQFF
>.|TRBJ2-3|.|13|TRBV11-2
TGTGCCAGCAGCTTACGGGGAGCAGATACGCAGTATTTT
CASSLRGADTQYF
>once|TRBJ2-7|.|17|TRBV5-6
TGTGCCAGCAGCTCCAAAAGGATGGGGGGATCCACCTACGAGCAGTACTTC
CASSSKRMGGSTYEQYF
>.|TRBJ2-7|.|16|TRBV15
TGTGCCACCAGCAGAGATCAAACAGGGTGGTCCTACGAGCAGTACTTC
CATSRDQTGWSYEQYF
>.|TRBJ2-7|TRBD1|17|TRBV7-9
TGTGCCGTCCCTGGGGGGACAGGGGGCCTTGGCCACTACGAGCAGTACTTC
CAVPGGTGGLGHYEQYF
>.|TRBJ2-3|.|15|TRBV6-6
TGTGCCAGCACCCTGACCCTAAGGCCCGCAGATACGCAGTATTTT
CASTLTLRPADTQYF
>.|TRBJ2-7|.|17|TRBV7-9
TGTGCCAGCAGCTTATCCCCCACAGGGTCACGAGCCTACGAGCAGTACTTC
CASSLSPTGSRAYEQYF
>.|TRBJ1-2|.|12|TRBV10-3
TGTGCCATCAGTGAGTCGGATCGGGGCTACACCTTC
CAISESDRGYTF
>.|TRBJ2-7|TRBD2|17|TRBV2
TGTGCCAGCATTTCCTCCCGTCCTAGCGGGAGTATGCACGAGCAGTACTTC
CASISSRPSGSMHEQYF
>.|TRBJ2-7|.|13|TRBV29-1
TGCAGCGTTGGCCCCCTGGGCTCCTACGAGCAGTACTTC
CSVGPLGSYEQYF